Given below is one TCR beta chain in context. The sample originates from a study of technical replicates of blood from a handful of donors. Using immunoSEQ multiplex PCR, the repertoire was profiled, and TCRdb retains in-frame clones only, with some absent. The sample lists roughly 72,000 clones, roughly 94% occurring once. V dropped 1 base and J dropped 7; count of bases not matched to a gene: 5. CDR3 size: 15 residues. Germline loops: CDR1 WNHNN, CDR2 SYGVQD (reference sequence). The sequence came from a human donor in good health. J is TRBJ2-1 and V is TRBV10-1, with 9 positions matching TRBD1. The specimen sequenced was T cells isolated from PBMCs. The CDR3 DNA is TGCGCCAGCAGTGAGTTTAGGACAGGGGAGAATGAGCAGTTCTTC. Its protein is CASSEFRTGENEQFF.